This T cell receptor (beta chain) was profiled in a study of CD8+ T cells in alopecia areata. Overall study: The duration of tofacitinib was 6 to 18 months, with 6 months off drug afterward. Study-wide results and limits: Scalp sequencing also captures normal skin's resident alphabeta T cells.

The V and J ends lost 7 bases and 3 bases, in that order; junction bases with no gene match: 4. Per the germline V gene, CDR1 is SGDLS and CDR2 is YYNGEE. This CDR3 contains 14 residues. cDNA reverse transcribed from extracted RNA served as the sequencing template. The repertoire was sequenced with immunoSEQ multiplex PCR; TCRdb's copy has only in-frame clones and lacks some. The table records 220,000 or so clones, approximately 52% of them present only once. Separation by sorting yielded CD4+ and CD8+ T cells from PBMCs. This clone was seen once. Its antigen is unidentified. This TCR derives from a human donor with alopecia areata. This specimen was CD4+ T cells sorted from blood, taken at week 0. The chain uses TRBV9 and TRBJ2-1; 10 bases are a match to TRBD2. The CDR3 is CASARTSGYNEQFF. Written as DNA, the CDR3 is TGTGCCAGCGCGAGGACTAGCGGCTACAATGAGCAGTTCTTC.